This T cell receptor (beta chain) was observed in a study of graft-versus-host responses after intestinal transplantation. The assay was immunoSEQ multiplex PCR, and TCRdb's table has in-frame clones only and misses some. The sample includes under 20,000 clones, around nine tenths of them seen just once. Germline V CDR1 and CDR2: SGDLS, YYNGEE. The CDR3 spans 15 residues. V gave up 4 bases and J gave up 3 bases, with 14 bases separating them. This clone was seen only a few times. The receptor comes from a human patient who received an intestinal transplant, so some T cells may come from the graft donor. The material was bone marrow, obtained around 120 days after transplant. The chain combines TRBV9 with TRBJ2-4, with D tentatively TRBD1 (6 bases). CDR3 in DNA: TGTGCCAGCAGCCCCCAGTTAGGGGGCAAAAACATTCAGTACTTC. It specifies CASSPQLGGKNIQYF.